This T cell receptor beta chain was documented in a study of graft-versus-host responses after intestinal transplantation. Repertoires were generated with immunoSEQ multiplex PCR, while TCRdb's copy carries only in-frame clones and drops some. The table records 84,000 or so clones, roughly 89% of them present only once. Per germline, CDR1 SGHDT and CDR2 YYEEEE. Trimming cost V 2 bases and J 8 bases, with 11 bases left between them. CDR3 length: 14 residues. Points on this clone: The antigen remains unidentified.

Source: unstimulated CD4+ T cells sorted from spleen or lymph node cells, taken before intestinal transplant. V usage is TRBV5-6 and J usage is TRBJ1-6, with D unresolved. The TCR originated in a human donor who received an intestinal transplant. The CDR3 bases are TGTGCCAGCAGCTTCGGGCTGTTGGATTCACCCCTCCACTTT. Translated, it gives CASSFGLLDSPLHF.